These T cell receptor beta chains were read from a single sample in a study of chemoradiotherapy in HPV16-positive cancers. The assay was immunoSEQ multiplex PCR, and TCRdb's table has in-frame clones only and misses some. Of under 50,000 clones in the sample, more than 75% are singletons; the top ten hold under 5.5%. Sequencing used blood, obtained from a patient who underwent chemoradiotherapy. Every receptor here comes from a human donor with HPV-associated anogenital cancer. Each CDR3 is given without its conserved first and last residue. D genes are given only for firm matches.

v_gene,j_gene,d_gene,CDR3aa
TRBV5-1,TRBJ2-1,TRBD1,ASSSPGQGSNEQF
TRBV4-1,TRBJ1-5,-,ASSQERAVSQH
TRBV6-5,TRBJ1-1,-,ASRGAGAGNTEAF
TRBV5-1,TRBJ2-6,-,ASSLDRGVVGANVLT
TRBV11-2,TRBJ2-3,-,ASSSPSPRDRVY
TRBV7-9,TRBJ2-3,-,ASRRLADTQY
TRBV2,TRBJ1-5,-,ASTEIGVYSNQPQH
TRBV5-4,TRBJ1-2,-,ASSLRGDFYGYT
TRBV30,TRBJ1-1,-,AWSGGLGNTEAF
TRBV19,TRBJ1-5,-,ASSTRAGGPQH
TRBV4-1,TRBJ2-7,TRBD1,ASSQVRPGTGETYEQY
TRBV7-9,TRBJ1-2,-,ASSFETYGYT
TRBV4-1,TRBJ1-6,TRBD1,ASSQPDRGTNSPLH
TRBV7-2,TRBJ2-3,TRBD2,ASRTAGGDTQY
TRBV18,TRBJ1-2,TRBD1,ASSTDRVAYGYT
TRBV30,TRBJ2-3,TRBD2,AWRLAGSTDTQY
TRBV7-3,TRBJ2-1,-,ASSLIQANEQF
TRBV7-3,TRBJ2-5,-,ASSFGESPQY
TRBV7-8,TRBJ2-3,TRBD1,ASSRYTGQSSTDTQY
TRBV18,TRBJ1-4,TRBD1,ASSPPGTGHEKLF
TRBV7-8,TRBJ2-7,-,ASSQAGGAYEQY
TRBV15,TRBJ2-3,-,ATSRDRGLDTQY
TRBV4-1,TRBJ1-1,TRBD1,ASSQDNRDRANTEAF
TRBV4-3,TRBJ1-1,-,ASSPSGQSQTAEAF
TRBV4-3,TRBJ1-6,-,ASSQGQSTNSPLH
TRBV11-2,TRBJ2-3,TRBD2,ASSLGVLAGTTDTQY
TRBV27,TRBJ1-5,-,ASRRAGVNQPQH
TRBV7-3,TRBJ2-1,-,ASSSDAGDNEQF
TRBV4-1,TRBJ1-1,TRBD1,ASSQPTDRVTEAF
TRBV9,TRBJ1-3,-,ASSVDERTASGNTIY
TRBV7-3,TRBJ2-1,-,ASSPSYNEQF
TRBV4-2,TRBJ2-1,-,ASSQVRTSSYNEQF
TRBV7-2,TRBJ2-2,TRBD2,ASSLVSGGASGELF
TRBV10-3,TRBJ1-4,TRBD1,ATSHRTGKDLSEKLF
TRBV14,TRBJ1-3,TRBD1,ASSQDLGQGDGNTIY